This T cell receptor (beta chain) was observed in a study of Ad26.COV2.S vaccination and SARS-CoV-2 variants. Sequenced by immunoSEQ multiplex PCR; TCRdb stores in-frame clones only, minus some. In the table there are about 430,000 clones, 90% of which are singletons. This clone was counted a single time. Treatment reported: approximately 18 received Ad26.COV2.S at low or high dose, single or two shots; 5 received placebo; per-sample allocation not given. Day 63 following the first vaccine or placebo injection was when the samples were taken. An Ad26 vector expressing Wuhan-strain SARS-CoV-2 spike served as the vaccine. V dropped 7 bases and J dropped 2 bases, with 18 bases sitting between them. Looked up from germline, CDR1 is MDHEN and CDR2 is SYDVKM. CDR3 size: 16 residues.

The material sequenced was peripheral blood, taken in a trial of Ad26.COV2.S vaccine versus placebo. The genes are TRBV28 and TRBJ1-5, with a possible D match to TRBD1 (5 bases). The receptor was derived from a person aged 18-60 years who received the Ad26.COV2.S COVID-19 vaccine or a placebo. CDR3 DNA sequence: TGTGCCAGCACCACGGTGGGGGAAGGGGGCAATCAGCCCCAGCATTTT. This encodes CASTTVGEGGNQPQHF.